This paragraph reports one T cell receptor beta chain. This clone was counted a few times. Its recognized antigen is unknown. The sample holds no much larger clone one base away, and base qualities are not on file. The data stem from a study of Ad26.COV2.S vaccination and SARS-CoV-2 variants (TCRdb year 2021). With respect to the entire study: Donors in the vaccine arm were drawn from COV1001, a phase I-IIa trial of Ad26.COV2.S in healthy adults that was multicentre, randomized, double-blind and placebo-controlled. The TCR-sequenced set comprised about 32 samples: some 20 Ad26.COV2.S vaccine recipients, 5 placebo recipients and 8 SARS-CoV-2 convalescent individuals. Investigators remained blinded to trial group allocation during experiments and outcome assessment. Trial participants were randomized into five groups of five: low-dose or high-dose Ad26.COV2.S given once or twice, or placebo on both occasions. TCRbeta repertoire sequencing was used to assess the specificity and breadth of SARS-CoV-2-reactive T cell receptors after Ad26.COV2.S vaccination. Ad26.COV2.S was given intramuscularly at 5x10^10 or 1x10^11 viral particles, as a single shot or as two shots 56 days apart.

Results and caveats for the whole study, not just this receptor: After vaccination, substantial breadth of spike-specific CD8+ and CD4+ T cell responses was reported. The study lacked the statistical power to compare responses across vaccine doses or regimens. Ad26.COV2.S recipients had higher spike-specific TCR breadth than placebo recipients (P = 0.0014). Vaccine and placebo recipients had similar non-spike TCR breadth, a finding consistent with the vaccine containing only spike. According to the authors, total T cell responses may have been underestimated by the TCR breadth and depth analyses.

The immunoSEQ Assay was used to sequence TCRbeta CDR3 regions. After extraction, genomic DNA underwent amplification by bias-controlled multiplex PCR, followed by high-throughput sequencing. In the source study's methods: To quantify the absolute abundance of every unique TCRbeta CDR3 region, sequences were collapsed and filtered. T cell fraction was estimated by normalization of TCRbeta template counts to usable DNA, with usable DNA being measured through amplification of reference genes present in all nucleated cells. Repertoire TCRs were annotated as SARS-CoV-2-specific by exact matching of V gene, CDR3 amino acid sequence and J gene to a known reactive TCR set. The reference SARS-CoV-2 TCR set was derived from MIRA and filtered for enrichment in COVID-19-positive ImmuneCODE repertoires, a step that removed public or cross-reactive TCRs. Using the MIRA antigens, annotated TCRs were further analysed by specific ORF or by position within an ORF. Breadth was defined as the number of annotated unique rearrangements divided by the total number of unique productive rearrangements, and depth was defined as the summed frequency of the annotated unique rearrangements. Group comparisons of TCR breadth used two-sided Wilcoxon rank-sum tests. TCRdb obtained this table from immuneACCESS and retained in-frame rearrangements with V and J assigned. These tables miss some clones; where compared with another copy, unresolved V genes account for less than half of the shortfall, and the remainder is unexplained. That table supplies the V and J calls and clone size; D and trimming were determined from the DNA. This sample is represented by hundreds of thousands of clones; about 85% of them were singletons. The leading ten clones occupy 3% to 4% of the sample.

Cut back by 0 bases and 5 bases, the V and J ends lie 9 bases apart. From the cysteine up to the phenylalanine, the CDR3 has a length of 13 residues. The entry retains the CDR3 DNA only, 39 bases that are in frame from base 1. The germline V gene (reference sequence) yields SGHNT for CDR1 and YYREEE for CDR2. The treatment or condition label for this specimen denotes: around 19 received Ad26.COV2.S at low or high dose, single or two shots; several received placebo; per-sample allocation not given. Repertoires of vaccine and placebo recipients were sequenced from samples taken on day 63 after the first injection. Cohort 1b enrolled fewer than 30 adults aged 18-55 years at a single site in Boston, USA, between 29 July and 7 August 2020. Ad26.COV2.S was a replication-incompetent adenovirus type 26 vector that expressed a prefusion-stabilized SARS-CoV-2 spike protein derived from the original Wuhan strain.

This receptor chain uses TRBV5-4 and TRBJ2-7; 5 matching bases give a weak D call of TRBD1. The TCR comes from a person between 18 and 60 years old who received the Ad26.COV2.S COVID-19 vaccine or a placebo. The source was peripheral blood, collected in a trial of Ad26.COV2.S vaccine versus placebo. The CDR3 amino acid sequence is: CASSLEQGNEQYF. The DNA sequence follows: TGTGCCAGCAGCTTGGAGCAGGGTAACGAGCAGTACTTC.